This T cell receptor (beta chain) was identified during a study of beta chain features in type 1 diabetes. This CDR3 spans 11 amino acids. In germline, CDR1 is LNHDA, CDR2 SQIVND (reference sequence). Deletions cut 6 bases from V and 8 bases from J, with 9 bases between. Every isolated RNA sample was fully reverse transcribed, so sequencing captured expressed TCRB transcripts. The table came from immunoSEQ multiplex PCR; TCRdb's copy has only in-frame clones and leaves some out. The table lists a few hundred thousand clones, around 19% of them singletons. The sequence came from a woman under 30 in good health. The sequenced sample consisted of naive CD4+ T cells from blood. This chain connects TRBV19 to TRBJ2-3, with a possible D match to TRBD2 (6 bases). The CDR3 is CASSGGSTQYF. CDR3 DNA: TGTGCCAGTAGCGGGGGTTCTACGCAGTATTTT. Together with reference TRBV19 and TRBJ2-3, the CDR3 gives the full variable domain: DGGITQSPKYLFRKEGQNVTLSCEQNLNHDAMYWYRQDPGQGLRLIYYSQIVNDFQKGDIAEGYSVSREKKESFPLTVTSAQKNPTAFYLCASSGGSTQYFGPGTRLTVL.